The 25 T cell receptor beta chains below were found in one sample sequenced in a study of T cell responses to AZD1222 COVID-19 vaccine. Some clones are missing from TCRdb's copy, which holds only in-frame ones; the method was immunoSEQ multiplex PCR. The table shows about 99,000 clones, with around nine tenths occurring only once. This sample comprised peripheral blood, obtained on day 0 of AZD1222 vaccination. The origin of the receptors is an adult in good health.

The gene calls are TRBV12-3 or TRBV12-4 and TRBJ1-1; 8 bases align to TRBD1. This CDR3 region has 13 residues. With 6 bases clipped from V and 6 bases from J, the junction kept 6 bases outside the gene matches. CDR3 protein: CASRDRAVAEAFF. The CDR3 DNA sequence: TGTGCCAGCAGGGACAGGGCTGTCGCTGAAGCTTTCTTT.

The gene calls are TRBV4-1 and TRBJ2-3; 8 bases map to TRBD2. The CDR3 sequence is 17 residues long. Germline V gene data show CDR1 as MGHRA and CDR2 as YSYEKL. J was trimmed by 3 bases and V by 0 bases; bases with no gene match: 8. The CDR3 spells CASSQEAAGVGTDTQYF. For the CDR3, the DNA is TGCGCCAGCAGCCAAGAGGCAGCGGGGGTGGGAACAGATACGCAGTATTTT.

The chain carries TRBV28 and TRBJ2-1, with 7 nucleotides matching TRBD2. Trimming cost V 6 bases and J 9 bases; bases outside gene matches: 17. CDR1 and CDR2 from the germline V gene are MDHEN and SYDVKM. The CDR3 loop spans 16 amino acids. CDR3 protein: CASSNQGFAGVGEQFF. DNA for the CDR3: TGTGCCAGCAGCAACCAGGGTTTTGCGGGAGTAGGTGAGCAGTTCTTC.

The chain recombines TRBV7-9 with TRBJ1-1; perhaps TRBD1 as D (5 bases). The V and J ends lost 4 bases and 0 bases respectively, with 12 bases between them. In germline, CDR1 is SEHNR, CDR2 FQNEAQ (reference sequence). CDR3 length: 15 amino acids. CDR3 coding DNA: TGTGCCAGCAGCTCCGGGACCCCCATGAACACTGAAGCTTTCTTT. Encoded protein: CASSSGTPMNTEAFF.

The chain is built from TRBV5-4 and TRBJ2-7; D is ambiguous. CDR1 and CDR2 from the germline V gene are SGHNT and YYREEE (reference sequence). The CDR3 covers 14 residues. Trimming stripped 6 bases from V and 5 bases from J, with 18 bases between. CDR3 sequence (DNA): TGTGCCAGCAACTACCGAGGTCGCACCAACGAGCAGTACTTC. Its translation is CASNYRGRTNEQYF.

The chain joins TRBV7-9 to TRBJ2-1, with D hard to call. In germline, CDR1 is SEHNR, CDR2 FQNEAQ (reference sequence). The CDR3 runs 15 residues. Trimming took 2 bases from V and 9 from J, leaving 17 bases between them. The CDR3 nucleotides are TGTGCCAGCAGCTTAACTGGCAGTCGAGGCGGTGAGCAGTTCTTC. Translation gives CASSLTGSRGGEQFF.

The V and J genes are TRBV11-2 and TRBJ2-5; 10 nucleotides match TRBD1. V was pared by 5 bases and J by 3 bases, with 6 bases of the junction left unmatched. The CDR3 covers 15 residues. Germline CDR1 is SGHAT and CDR2 is FQNNGV. For the CDR3, the DNA is TGTGCCAGCAGCCTAGGACAGGGGGACGAAGAGACCCAGTACTTC. Its translation is CASSLGQGDEETQYF. Using reference TRBV11-2 and TRBJ2-5 for the parts outside the CDR3, the full variable domain is EAGVAQSPRYKIIEKRQSVAFWCNPISGHATLYWYQQILGQGPKLLIQFQNNGVVDDSQLPKDRFSAERLKGVDSTLKIQPAKLEDSAVYLCASSLGQGDEETQYFGPGTRLLVL.

With regard to this clone: Different DNA sequences within this sample yield the same CDR3. The genes are TRBV9 and TRBJ1-1; D call uncertain. V was clipped by 3 bases and J by 1 base, with 7 bases between them. CDR1 and CDR2 (germline): SGDLS, YYNGEE. This CDR3 is 13 amino acids long. CDR3 DNA sequence: TGTGCCAGCAGCGCAGGAGGGAACACTGAAGCTTTCTTT. Protein: CASSAGGNTEAFF.

V gene TRBV19 combines with J gene TRBJ2-2; TRBD2 matches at 11 bases. V dropped 5 bases and J dropped 6; count of bases not matched to a gene: 5. Per the germline V gene, CDR1 is LNHDA and CDR2 is SQIVND (reference sequence). The CDR3 spans 15 residues. Written as DNA, the CDR3 is TGTGCCAGTAGTCTTAGCGGGGGGGCCCCCGGGGAGCTGTTTTTT. It specifies CASSLSGGAPGELFF.

This clone was recorded once. The V and J genes are TRBV20-1 and TRBJ2-1; D gene unclear. The ends were cut back, 6 bases at V and 5 bases at J, with 5 bases in the middle. Germline CDR1 DFQATT, CDR2 SNEGSKA (reference sequence). The CDR3 has 10 amino acids. CDR3 protein: CSAINNEQFF. CDR3 bases: TGCAGTGCCATCAACAATGAGCAGTTCTTC.

V usage is TRBV4-1 and J usage is TRBJ1-1; D call uncertain. The CDR3 covers 15 residues. V was cut by 3 bases and J by 2 bases, with 13 bases left in between. Looked up from germline, CDR1 is MGHRA and CDR2 is YSYEKL. The CDR3 sequence is CASSQSFGSNTEAFF. CDR3 DNA sequence: TGCGCCAGCAGCCAGAGTTTTGGTTCCAACACTGAAGCTTTCTTT.

This chain connects TRBV7-2 to TRBJ2-7; tentatively, D is TRBD2 (5 bases). This CDR3 region has 13 residues. Trimming left V 2 bases short and J 6 bases short, with 11 bases between. Germline CDR1 reads SGHTA; CDR2 reads FQGNSA. The CDR3 DNA reads as TGTGCCAGCAGCTTAAGCGGTATGCGCGAGCAGTACTTC. Translated, it gives CASSLSGMREQYF.

The gene calls are TRBV6-5 and TRBJ1-5; D not resolved. Per the germline V gene, CDR1 is MNHEY and CDR2 is SVGAGI. This CDR3 is built from 15 residues. V gave up 0 bases and J gave up 5 bases, with 11 bases separating them. The CDR3 DNA reads as TGTGCCAGCAGTTACTCTTGGCGGAGCGATCAGCCCCAGCATTTT. Amino acids: CASSYSWRSDQPQHF.

This chain uses TRBV9 with TRBJ1-1; 8 nucleotides agree with TRBD1. Germline V lookup: CDR1 SGDLS, CDR2 YYNGEE. Trimming took 0 bases from V and 5 from J; bases not matched to a gene: 6. This CDR3 contains 15 residues. In DNA, the CDR3 is TGTGCCAGCAGCGTAGGGCAGGGGGCGGTAACTGAAGCTTTCTTT. This encodes CASSVGQGAVTEAFF.

The chain links TRBV11-3 to TRBJ2-6; D ambiguous. This CDR3 is 16 amino acids long. Germline-derived CDR1 and CDR2 are SGHNT and YENEEA. V shed 5 bases and J shed 0 bases, with 11 bases lying between them. CDR3 sequence (DNA): TGTGCCAGCAGCCAGTCTCCCAGCTCTGGGGCCAACGTCCTGACTTTC. Its translation: CASSQSPSSGANVLTF.

CDR3 sequence (DNA): TGTGCCTCTAACGTCCGCAGGGGCGCCTATGGCTACACCTTC. Translated: CASNVRRGAYGYTF. The chain has TRBV30 and TRBJ1-2, with a tentative D call TRBD1 (6 bases). Germline V CDR1 and CDR2: GTSNPN, SVGIG (reference sequence). This CDR3 is built from 14 residues. V lost 7 bases and J lost 4, with 19 bases in between. The full variable domain, completed using reference TRBV30 and TRBJ1-2, is SQTIHQWPATLVQPVGSPLSLECTVEGTSNPNLYWYRQAAGRGLQLLFYSVGIGQISSEVPQNLSASRPQDRQFILSSKKLLLSDSGFYLCASNVRRGAYGYTFGSGTRLTVV.

The J gene is TRBJ2-7, the V gene TRBV12-3 or TRBV12-4, with 9 bases lining up with TRBD1. This CDR3 is built from 13 residues. V was pared by 6 bases and J by 1 base, with 1 base of the junction left unmatched. The CDR3 DNA reads TGTGCCAGCAGGGGACAGGGATCCTACGAGCAGTACTTC. Protein product: CASRGQGSYEQYF.

V is TRBV6-5 and J is TRBJ2-5, with D tentatively TRBD1 (6 bases). From germline, CDR1 is MNHEY and CDR2 SVGAGI. Deletions cut 0 bases from V and 2 bases from J, with 10 bases between. This CDR3 region has 15 residues. The CDR3 protein is CASSYSRGPQETQYF. DNA for the CDR3: TGTGCCAGCAGTTACTCCAGGGGCCCACAAGAGACCCAGTACTTC.

This chain uses TRBV18 with TRBJ1-2, with TRBD1 as a possible D gene (5 bases). Germline V gene lookup returns CDR1 KGHSH and CDR2 LQKENI. This CDR3 is built from 14 residues. Between the trimmed V and J ends, which lost 3 bases and 3 bases, there was a span of 11 bases. CDR3 amino acids: CASSPDEGHYGYTF. DNA for the CDR3: TGTGCCAGCTCACCGGATGAGGGGCACTATGGCTACACCTTC.

The chain joins TRBV20-1 to TRBJ2-3; D remains unclear. Trimming left V 6 bases short and J 5 bases short, with 9 bases between. This CDR3 has 11 residues. In germline, CDR1 is DFQATT, CDR2 SNEGSKA (reference sequence). The DNA of the CDR3 is TGCAGTGCCGTTTCGGGAGATACGCAGTATTTT. Amino acid sequence: CSAVSGDTQYF.

The chain combines TRBV7-9 with TRBJ1-5; tentatively, D is TRBD1 (5 bases). CDR1 SEHNR and CDR2 FQNEAQ come from the germline V gene (reference sequence). The length of the CDR3 is 14 residues. Deletions cut 5 bases from V and 5 bases from J, with 13 bases between. CDR3 amino acids: CASSPGTPDQPQHF. The DNA of the CDR3 is TGTGCCAGCAGCCCAGGGACCCCCGATCAGCCCCAGCATTTT.

V usage is TRBV3-1 (or the pseudogene TRBV3-2) and J usage is TRBJ1-5, with D perhaps matching TRBD1 (5 bases). Germline V gives CDR1 LGHDT, CDR2 YNNKEL (reference sequence). This CDR3 contains 15 residues. Trimming left V 1 base short and J 5 bases short, with 12 bases between. The CDR3 coding sequence is TGTGCCAGCAGCCAAGTTGTAGGGGCCCATCAGCCCCAGCATTTT. It is translated as CASSQVVGAHQPQHF.

The V gene is TRBV2, the J gene TRBJ2-7; 8 bases match TRBD2. CDR1 and CDR2 from the germline V gene are SNHLY and FYNNEI. The CDR3 consists of 16 residues. V lost 5 bases and J lost 4; bases outside the gene matches: 13. The CDR3 DNA reads as TGTGCCAGCAGTTTCGGTGGTAGCGGGGACAAGTACGAGCAGTACTTC. It encodes CASSFGGSGDKYEQYF.

The V gene is TRBV30, the J gene TRBJ2-7; 7 bases fit TRBD2. The CDR3 length is 11 residues. Germline V gene sequence: CDR1 GTSNPN, CDR2 SVGIG (reference sequence). The CDR3 is CARGSSYEQYF. Written as DNA, the CDR3 is TGTGCGCGCGGGAGCTCCTACGAGCAGTACTTC. The full variable domain, in which reference TRBV30 and TRBJ2-7 provide the parts outside the CDR3, is SQTIHQWPATLVQPVGSPLSLECTVEGTSNPNLYWYRQAAGRGLQLLFYSVGIGQISSEVPQNLSASRPQDRQFILSSKKLLLSDSGFYLCARGSSYEQYFGPGTRLTVT.

The chain has TRBV29-1 and TRBJ2-3; D gene unclear. The germline gives CDR1 SQVTM, CDR2 ANQGSEA. This CDR3 has 12 amino acids. V was cut by 4 bases and J by 3 bases, with 8 bases left in between. The CDR3 loop reads CSVARVTDTQYF. CDR3 sequence (DNA): TGCAGCGTTGCCAGAGTTACAGATACGCAGTATTTT.